These T cell receptor beta chains were read from a single sample in a study of T cell changes during pregnancy in multiple sclerosis. Profiling relied on immunoSEQ multiplex PCR, and the TCRdb table lists in-frame clones only, not all of them. The sample records around 39,000 clones, approximately 90% being singletons. This material consisted of CD8+ T cells from peripheral blood mononuclear cells, taken in the first trimester of pregnancy. These receptors all stem from a female donor with multiple sclerosis, enrolled in a pregnancy study. The CDR3 runs from the conserved cysteine through the conserved F or W. D genes are given only for firm matches. Clone size is shown for a subset of rows, as once, few, many or a class of expanded clone.

j_call: TRBJ2-1; d_call: TRBD2; v_call: TRBV11-1; clone_size: .; cdr3_nt: TGTGCCAGCAGCTCACGGACTAGCGGGGGAGACAATGAGCAGTTCTTC; cdr3_aa: CASSSRTSGGDNEQFF
j_call: TRBJ2-5; d_call: .; v_call: TRBV7-8; clone_size: .; cdr3_nt: TGTGCCAGCAGCAACAATTACCAAGAGACCCAGTACTTC; cdr3_aa: CASSNNYQETQYF
j_call: TRBJ1-2; d_call: TRBD1; v_call: TRBV20-1; clone_size: .; cdr3_nt: TGCAGTGCTGACAGGGAGACCTTC; cdr3_aa: CSADRETF
j_call: TRBJ2-7; d_call: TRBD2; v_call: TRBV7-9; clone_size: .; cdr3_nt: TGTGCCAGCAGCTTAACCAGCGGGGGGGCTGTTTCCTACGAGCAGTACTTC; cdr3_aa: CASSLTSGGAVSYEQYF
j_call: TRBJ2-7; d_call: .; v_call: TRBV15; clone_size: .; cdr3_nt: TGTGCCACCAGCGGACAGCCTGGGGCCTACGAGCAGTACTTC; cdr3_aa: CATSGQPGAYEQYF
j_call: TRBJ2-5; d_call: .; v_call: TRBV7-9; clone_size: .; cdr3_nt: TGTGCCAGCAGCTTAGGTCTAGTACGGGAGACCCAGTACTTC; cdr3_aa: CASSLGLVRETQYF
j_call: TRBJ2-1; d_call: .; v_call: TRBV15; clone_size: .; cdr3_nt: TGTGCCACCAGCAGGCCTCCGGGGTACAATGAGCAGTTCTTC; cdr3_aa: CATSRPPGYNEQFF
j_call: TRBJ2-1; d_call: .; v_call: TRBV19; clone_size: .; cdr3_nt: TGTGCCAGTAGTATGGGGACAAAAGTACACAATGAGCAGTTCTTC; cdr3_aa: CASSMGTKVHNEQFF
j_call: TRBJ2-7; d_call: TRBD2; v_call: TRBV9; clone_size: once; cdr3_nt: TGTGCCAGCAGCGTAGGAGTGCTAGCGGGGGAGTACGAGCAGTACTTC; cdr3_aa: CASSVGVLAGEYEQYF
j_call: TRBJ1-3; d_call: .; v_call: TRBV4-3; clone_size: .; cdr3_nt: TGCGCCAGCAGCCCTACCTCCTTCGACACCATATATTTT; cdr3_aa: CASSPTSFDTIYF
j_call: TRBJ2-1; d_call: .; v_call: TRBV27; clone_size: .; cdr3_nt: TGTGCCAGCAGTTTACAAAGGGGTATCAATGAGCAGTTCTTC; cdr3_aa: CASSLQRGINEQFF
j_call: TRBJ2-2; d_call: .; v_call: TRBV6-5; clone_size: .; cdr3_nt: TGTGCCAGCACTGGGAGGACCGGGGAGCTGTTTTTT; cdr3_aa: CASTGRTGELFF
j_call: TRBJ2-5; d_call: TRBD2; v_call: TRBV11-2; clone_size: .; cdr3_nt: TGTGCCAGCAGCTTTAGCGGGGGCTCCGGAGAGACCCAGTACTTC; cdr3_aa: CASSFSGGSGETQYF
j_call: TRBJ1-1; d_call: .; v_call: TRBV7-9; clone_size: .; cdr3_nt: TGTGCCAGCAGCTTAGTGGCAGGGTGGACTGAAGCTTTCTTT; cdr3_aa: CASSLVAGWTEAFF
j_call: TRBJ2-3; d_call: TRBD1; v_call: TRBV13; clone_size: .; cdr3_nt: TGTGCCAGCAGCTTAGCAGGGGGCAAAACAGATACGCAGTATTTT; cdr3_aa: CASSLAGGKTDTQYF
j_call: TRBJ2-3; d_call: TRBD2; v_call: TRBV7-3; clone_size: .; cdr3_nt: TGTGCCAGCAGCTTACTAGCGGGGGCGGGAGATACGCAGTATTTT; cdr3_aa: CASSLLAGAGDTQYF
j_call: TRBJ2-1; d_call: .; v_call: TRBV11-2; clone_size: .; cdr3_nt: TGTGCCAGCAGCTTAGTTTCGCGGGAGCAGTTCTTC; cdr3_aa: CASSLVSREQFF
j_call: TRBJ1-1; d_call: TRBD1; v_call: TRBV29-1; clone_size: .; cdr3_nt: TGCAGCGTGGAAACAGGGGAGAGCACTGAAGCTTTCTTT; cdr3_aa: CSVETGESTEAFF
j_call: TRBJ2-5; d_call: TRBD2; v_call: TRBV4-1; clone_size: once; cdr3_nt: TGCGCCAGCAGCCAAGTCGCACTAGCGGGGGTGGAGACCCAGTACTTC; cdr3_aa: CASSQVALAGVETQYF
j_call: TRBJ1-2; d_call: .; v_call: TRBV19; clone_size: .; cdr3_nt: TGTGCCAGTAGTATCATCGAGGGAAGCTATGGCTACACCTTC; cdr3_aa: CASSIIEGSYGYTF
j_call: TRBJ1-5; d_call: .; v_call: TRBV10-3; clone_size: .; cdr3_nt: TGTGCCATCAGTGAGTTCGGGGGACGGGACAATCAGCCCCAGCATTTT; cdr3_aa: CAISEFGGRDNQPQHF
j_call: TRBJ2-7; d_call: TRBD2; v_call: TRBV6-1; clone_size: .; cdr3_nt: TGTGCCAGCAGTGAATTGGCGGGGGGGAGCTACGAGCAGTACTTC; cdr3_aa: CASSELAGGSYEQYF
j_call: TRBJ2-1; d_call: .; v_call: TRBV18; clone_size: .; cdr3_nt: TGTGCCAGCTCACCACCGGGCGGGTACTACGATGAGCAGTTCTTC; cdr3_aa: CASSPPGGYYDEQFF
j_call: TRBJ2-1; d_call: .; v_call: TRBV4-1; clone_size: .; cdr3_nt: TGCGCCAGCAGCCAAGATAGAGACTACAATGAGCAGTTCTTC; cdr3_aa: CASSQDRDYNEQFF
j_call: TRBJ2-7; d_call: TRBD2; v_call: TRBV29-1; clone_size: few; cdr3_nt: TGCAGCGTTGCGGGAGGGGATTCGGGCGAGCAGTACTTC; cdr3_aa: CSVAGGDSGEQYF
j_call: TRBJ2-5; d_call: TRBD1; v_call: TRBV6-1; clone_size: .; cdr3_nt: TGTGCCACCGGGACAGGGGGCGCAGAGACCCAGTACTTC; cdr3_aa: CATGTGGAETQYF
j_call: TRBJ2-1; d_call: TRBD2; v_call: TRBV19; clone_size: .; cdr3_nt: TGTGCCAGTAGCGAGGGACTAGCGGGGGTGAGCTCCTACAATGAGCAGTTCTTC; cdr3_aa: CASSEGLAGVSSYNEQFF
j_call: TRBJ1-2; d_call: TRBD1; v_call: TRBV7-9; clone_size: .; cdr3_nt: TGTGCCAGCAGCTCCCCCGCCGGGACAGAAAACTATGGCTACACCTTC; cdr3_aa: CASSSPAGTENYGYTF
j_call: TRBJ2-1; d_call: .; v_call: TRBV9; clone_size: once; cdr3_nt: TGTGCCAGCAGCGTATACGGAGCGGTCTACAATGAGCAGTTCTTC; cdr3_aa: CASSVYGAVYNEQFF
j_call: TRBJ1-1; d_call: .; v_call: TRBV19; clone_size: .; cdr3_nt: TGTGCCAGTAGTATAGCCCTCTCCACTGAAGCTTTCTTT; cdr3_aa: CASSIALSTEAFF
j_call: TRBJ1-1; d_call: TRBD1; v_call: TRBV7-2; clone_size: .; cdr3_nt: TGTGCCAGCAGCTTAGCCGTGGCGGGACAGCCAATAATGAACACTGAAGCTTTCTTT; cdr3_aa: CASSLAVAGQPIMNTEAFF
j_call: TRBJ1-2; d_call: TRBD1; v_call: TRBV7-6; clone_size: .; cdr3_nt: TGTGCCAGCAGCAGGGGAATACAGGGGGTTGGCTACACCTTC; cdr3_aa: CASSRGIQGVGYTF
j_call: TRBJ2-7; d_call: TRBD1; v_call: TRBV7-9; clone_size: few; cdr3_nt: TGTGCCAGCAGTACACCCCAGGGGGCCTACGAGCAGTACTTC; cdr3_aa: CASSTPQGAYEQYF
j_call: TRBJ1-2; d_call: .; v_call: TRBV29-1; clone_size: .; cdr3_nt: TGCAGCGTGAGCAGGGGAGACTATGGCTACACCTTC; cdr3_aa: CSVSRGDYGYTF
j_call: TRBJ2-7; d_call: .; v_call: TRBV5-6; clone_size: .; cdr3_nt: TGTGCCAGCAGCTTGCCAGGAGGACCGAGCTACGAGCAGTACTTC; cdr3_aa: CASSLPGGPSYEQYF
j_call: TRBJ2-7; d_call: TRBD1; v_call: TRBV4-3; clone_size: .; cdr3_nt: TGCGCCAGCAGCCAAGGGACAGGGGATTCCTACGAGCAGTACTTC; cdr3_aa: CASSQGTGDSYEQYF
j_call: TRBJ2-1; d_call: .; v_call: TRBV4-3; clone_size: .; cdr3_nt: TGCGCCAGCAGCCAAATAGGACAGAGATACAATGAGCAGTTCTTC; cdr3_aa: CASSQIGQRYNEQFF
j_call: TRBJ2-7; d_call: .; v_call: TRBV5-1; clone_size: .; cdr3_nt: TGCGCCAGCAGCTTGGAATGGCACCCCTACGAGCAGTACTTC; cdr3_aa: CASSLEWHPYEQYF
j_call: TRBJ2-6; d_call: .; v_call: TRBV6-4; clone_size: many; cdr3_nt: TGTGCCAGCAGTGACTCTAGCGGTGGGGCCAACGTCCTGACTTTC; cdr3_aa: CASSDSSGGANVLTF